This T cell receptor (beta chain) was sequenced in a study of blood T cells in healthy people across ages. Study-wide findings and caveats: Fewer expanded clones and more diversity marked long-lived versus aged donors.

There are a few counts of this clonotype. The antigen is undetermined. Trimming took 9 bases from V and 6 from J, leaving 17 bases between them. CDR3 length: 13 residues. The germline gives CDR1 SEHNR, CDR2 FQNEAQ (reference sequence). Combining a sample-barcoded 5' primer with a J-beta primer mix, a second PCR ran for roughly 6 to 12 cycles. TCRdb re-called the 5' RACE reads through MiXCR, storing one row per CDR3 protein. Of hundreds of thousands of distinct CDR3 sequences in the sample, about 24% were seen once. The sample was also linked to a second study, of T cells of mothers and their children. Per that paper: Unrelated mother-child pairs always had slightly, but never significantly, lower normalized overlap than related pairs.

Material: blood. This chain connects TRBV7-9 to TRBJ1-2, with D perhaps matching TRBD1 (6 bases). This TCR came from a boy aged 10-17 years in good health. CDR3: CASRTPGEHGYTF. The CDR3 nucleotides read TGTGCCAGTCGCACCCCAGGGGAACATGGCTACACCTTC.